These 20 T cell receptor beta chains came from one sample sequenced in a study of shared clonotypes between healthy human individuals. Positive CCR7 selection of CD45RO-negative cells yielded the naive CD8 cells, and terminally differentiated effector memory CD45RA+ cells were excluded. The protocol was immunoSEQ multiplex PCR, while the TCRdb copy is restricted to in-frame clones and leaves out a portion. The table lists under 850,000 clones, approximately 92% of them singletons. The sample comprised naive CD8+ T cells sorted from blood. The receptors were gathered from a man aged 25-45 years in good health.

Points on this clone: This CDR3 is also generated by other DNA sequences in the sample. V and J are TRBV9 and TRBJ2-7; D is perhaps TRBD2 (5 bases). V gave up 0 bases and J gave up 1 base, with 5 bases separating them. Germline CDR1 is SGDLS and CDR2 is YYNGEE. This CDR3 spans 13 amino acids. The CDR3 is CASSVGESYEQYF. The CDR3 DNA follows: TGTGCCAGCAGCGTAGGGGAGTCCTACGAGCAGTACTTC.

J is TRBJ2-7 and V is TRBV19; TRBD2 is a possible D gene (6 bases). V dropped 5 bases and J dropped 0 bases, with 11 bases sitting between them. The CDR3 has 14 residues. Germline-derived CDR1 and CDR2 are LNHDA and SQIVND (reference sequence). The CDR3 is CASSQWDSSYEQYF. In DNA, the CDR3 is TGTGCCAGTAGTCAATGGGACTCCTCCTACGAGCAGTACTTC.

The chain employs TRBV9 and TRBJ2-5; 7 bases match TRBD1. V shed 3 bases, J shed 2 bases, and the junction held 4 bases outside the gene matches. Germline lookup yields CDR1 SGDLS and CDR2 YYNGEE. The CDR3 runs to 14 residues. The CDR3 DNA is TGTGCCAGCAGCGGGACAGGTATTCAAGAGACCCAGTACTTC. Translating it yields CASSGTGIQETQYF.

For this clone: Just one base apart from a much larger clone, this may be a read error. The chain has TRBV7-9 and TRBJ1-1; D remains unclear. The V end lost 4 bases, the J end lost 3 bases, and 0 bases lay between the germline ends. CDR3 size: 10 residues. Germline V gene sequence: CDR1 SEHNR, CDR2 FQNEAQ (reference sequence). The CDR3 protein is CASSYTEAFF. CDR3 DNA: TGTGCCAGCAGCTACACTGAAGCTTTCTTT.

The chain links TRBV27 to TRBJ2-1, with TRBD1 matching 10 bases. Germline loops: CDR1 MNHEY, CDR2 SMNVEV (reference sequence). This CDR3 comprises 16 residues. V lost 8 bases to trimming and J lost 12 bases; unmatched junction nucleotides: 19. The DNA for the CDR3 is TGTGCCAGCTCGCCAATAGACAGGGGGCGCGTTATCGGGCAGTTCTTC. Residues: CASSPIDRGRVIGQFF.

This clone was found once. The rearrangement joins TRBV6-1 to TRBJ2-7; 8 bases line up with TRBD2. Germline trimming cut 3 bases from V and 3 bases from J; bases unmatched to any gene: 13. Germline values: CDR1 MNHNS, CDR2 SASEGT. The CDR3 length is 17 residues. In DNA, the CDR3 is TGTGCCAGCAGTGAGGACAGCCCGGGACTAGGATTCTACGAGCAGTACTTC. Protein: CASSEDSPGLGFYEQYF.

The genes are TRBV27 and TRBJ2-1, with D maybe TRBD2 (5 bases). CDR3 size: 13 residues. The ends were cut back, 8 bases at V and 0 bases at J, with 8 bases in the middle. Germline CDR1 and CDR2: MNHEY and SMNVEV (reference sequence). The CDR3 loop is CASWTSSYNEQFF. CDR3 DNA: TGTGCCAGCTGGACTTCCTCCTACAATGAGCAGTTCTTC.

The rearrangement links TRBV16 to TRBJ2-5; D not resolved. Germline lookup yields CDR1 KGHSY and CDR2 FQNENV. V shed 1 base and J shed 0 bases, with 6 bases lying between them. This CDR3 is 14 amino acids long. The CDR3 nucleotides read TGTGCCAGCAGCCAATACCGGGACCAAGAGACCCAGTACTTC. As protein: CASSQYRDQETQYF.

This clone was picked up one time. The chain uses TRBV13 and TRBJ2-1, with a tentative D call TRBD1 (6 bases). The V gene's germline CDR1 is PRHDT and CDR2 FYEKMQ (reference sequence). V dropped 3 bases and J dropped 2 bases, with 8 bases sitting between them. The CDR3 consists of 14 residues. The CDR3 is CASSLDRAYNEQFF. For the CDR3, the DNA is TGTGCCAGCAGCTTGGACAGAGCCTACAATGAGCAGTTCTTC.

The chain employs TRBV27 and TRBJ2-7, with D possibly being TRBD2 (6 bases). The CDR3 has 14 residues. The germline V gene has CDR1 MNHEY and CDR2 SMNVEV (reference sequence). Between the trimmed V and J ends, which lost 3 bases and 6 bases, there was a span of 15 bases. The CDR3 loop reads CASSFIGGFGEQYF. The CDR3 DNA reads TGTGCCAGCAGTTTCATTGGGGGGTTCGGCGAGCAGTACTTC.

The V gene is TRBV7-9, the J gene TRBJ2-7; no definite D call. Trimming shortened V by 3 bases and J by 2 bases, and 11 bases separated the two germline ends. CDR3 length: 14 residues. From germline, CDR1 is SEHNR and CDR2 FQNEAQ (reference sequence). In DNA form, the CDR3 reads TGTGCCAGCAGCTTTGTAGGCGCCGCCTACGAGCAGTACTTC. Translated, it gives CASSFVGAAYEQYF.

This chain joins TRBV5-5 and TRBJ2-7, with D unclear. The germline V gene encodes CDR1 SGHKS and CDR2 YYEKEE (reference sequence). The V end was cut by 2 bases, the J end by 6 bases, with 24 bases between. CDR3 length: 17 amino acids. The DNA for the CDR3 is TGTGCCAGCAGCTTTACAACCTCAGGCGCCCGGATCGCCGAGCAGTACTTC. Its translation: CASSFTTSGARIAEQYF.

The chain uses TRBV4-1 and TRBJ2-1, with 7 bases matching TRBD1. CDR1 is MGHRA and CDR2 is YSYEKL in the germline V gene. The J segment lost 8 bases and the V segment lost 3 bases, leaving 19 bases of the junction unmatched. The CDR3 spans 18 residues. CDR3 protein: CASSQGPTGTGLGDEQFF. In nucleotides, the CDR3 is TGCGCCAGCAGCCAGGGTCCGACAGGGACGGGGCTAGGCGATGAGCAGTTCTTC.

The chain links TRBV18 to TRBJ2-1; TRBD1 agrees at 9 bases. The V segment lost 5 bases and the J segment 1 base; nucleotides outside the gene matches: 3. Germline lookup yields CDR1 KGHSH and CDR2 LQKENI. CDR3 length: 15 amino acids. The CDR3 loop reads CASSSTGGSYNEQFF. The CDR3 nucleotides are TGTGCCAGCTCATCGACAGGGGGTTCCTACAATGAGCAGTTCTTC. The full variable domain, in which reference TRBV18 and TRBJ2-1 provide the parts outside the CDR3, is NAGVMQNPRHLVRRRGQEARLRCSPMKGHSHVYWYRQLPEEGLKFMVYLQKENIIDESGMPKERFSAEFPKEGPSILRIQQVVRGDSAAYFCASSSTGGSYNEQFFGPGTRLTVL.

The table lists this clone with a count of one. V is TRBV5-1 and J is TRBJ2-7; 12 bases match TRBD2. The CDR3 has 18 residues. The V segment lost 3 bases and the J segment 0 bases; nucleotides outside the gene matches: 10. The germline gives CDR1 SGHRS, CDR2 YFSETQ. CDR3 sequence reads: CASSYSEMGLAGSYEQYF. The CDR3 DNA sequence: TGCGCCAGCAGCTACAGCGAGATGGGACTAGCGGGCTCCTACGAGCAGTACTTC.

Worth noting for this clone: The sample holds other DNA sequences that translate to the same CDR3. The chain joins TRBV27 to TRBJ1-5; no clear D. In germline, CDR1 is MNHEY, CDR2 SMNVEV (reference sequence). CDR3 length equals 14 residues. V was pared by 4 bases and J by 0 bases, with 7 bases between. The CDR3 region has the DNA TGTGCCAGCAGTTCACTGAATAGCAATCAGCCCCAGCATTTT. This gives the protein CASSSLNSNQPQHF.

This clone was observed a few times. The chain has TRBV6-1 and TRBJ1-3, with 12 bases identical to TRBD1. J was trimmed by 4 bases and V by 3 bases; bases with no gene match: 4. The germline V gene has CDR1 MNHNS and CDR2 SASEGT. This CDR3 has 16 amino acids. The CDR3 nucleotides are TGTGCCAGCAGTGAGGGGACAGGGGGCACCGGAAACACCATATATTTT. Its translation: CASSEGTGGTGNTIYF.

The chain uses TRBV14 and TRBJ2-7; 11 bases agree with TRBD2. The CDR3 has 21 residues. From germline, CDR1 is SGHDN and CDR2 FVKESK. V lost 3 bases, J lost 7 bases, and 26 bases stayed unmatched. The CDR3 nucleotides are TGTGCCAGCAGCCATTCGATCCCCGGGACTAGCGGACACCTAAACTACGGGGAGCAGTACTTC. It yields the protein CASSHSIPGTSGHLNYGEQYF. Using reference TRBV14 and TRBJ2-7 for the parts outside the CDR3, the full variable domain is EAGVTQFPSHSVIEKGQTVTLRCDPISGHDNLYWYRRVMGKEIKFLLHFVKESKQDESGMPNNRFLAERTGGTYSTLKVQPAELEDSGVYFCASSHSIPGTSGHLNYGEQYFGPGTRLTVT.

CDR3 nucleotide sequence: TGTGCCAGCGAAGGGGCGCATGCAACTAATGAAAAACTGTTTTTT. This gives the protein CASEGAHATNEKLFF. The V gene is TRBV28, the J gene TRBJ1-4; TRBD1 might be the D (5 bases). The CDR3 totals 15 residues. In germline, CDR1 is MDHEN, CDR2 SYDVKM. V was shortened by 8 bases and J by 0 bases, with 13 bases between the two germline ends.

This clone occurred a few times. V is TRBV19 and J is TRBJ2-3; D unclear. The ends were cut back, 4 bases at V and 6 bases at J, with 8 bases in the middle. CDR3 size: 12 residues. Germline V CDR1 and CDR2: LNHDA, SQIVND (reference sequence). In nucleotides, the CDR3 is TGTGCCAGTAGTACCCTGGATGATACGCAGTATTTT. Amino acid sequence: CASSTLDDTQYF.